This T cell receptor beta chain was recorded in a study of lymphopenia after photon versus proton radiotherapy. Here immunoSEQ multiplex PCR was the method, and the copy in TCRdb shows in-frame clones only, minus some. The sample has about 6,700 clones, around 84% seen once. Germline lookup yields CDR1 SGDLS and CDR2 YYNGEE. Deletions cut 3 bases from V and 2 bases from J, with 11 bases between. The length of the CDR3 is 15 residues. This sequence was found in a man aged 25-45 years with gastric cancer. The rearrangement joins TRBV9 to TRBJ2-2, with D tentatively TRBD2 (5 bases). The sample in question was peripheral blood, obtained from a patient treated with photon-based radiotherapy. The CDR3 bases are TGTGCCAGCAGCGCCTCAACTAGTAACACCGGGGAGCTGTTTTTT. Amino acids: CASSASTSNTGELFF. Drawing the rest from reference TRBV9 and TRBJ2-2, the complete variable domain is DSGVTQTPKHLITATGQRVTLRCSPRSGDLSVYWYQQSLDQGLQFLIQYYNGEERAKGNILERFSAQQFPDLHSELNLSSLELGDSALYFCASSASTSNTGELFFGEGSRLTVL.